This T cell receptor beta chain appears in the sequencing data of a study of T cells in Graves' hyperthyroidism and ophthalmopathy. Study summary: The blood sample was taken at first diagnosis, before treatment began.

Hyperthyroidism had been newly diagnosed in patients aged 18 to 65, and its duration was under 2 months. The authors obtained PBMCs from over 8 ml of fresh peripheral blood. V trimming: 3 bases; J trimming: 10 bases; junction bases outside the gene matches: 17. CDR1 SNHLY and CDR2 FYNNEI come from the germline V gene. The CDR3 contains 17 residues. The CDR3 regions of TCR beta were amplified from RNA transcripts. TCR CDR3 underwent first-round RT-PCR with the HTBI primer set. TCRdb re-called the multiplex PCR reads through MiXCR, storing one row per CDR3 protein. The sample lists 350,000 to 450,000 distinct CDR3 sequences, 17% occurring once. This clonotype was observed at least ten times.

The clonotype originates from a woman in her twenties or thirties with Graves' hyperthyroidism that later progressed to Graves' ophthalmopathy. The sample consisted of blood. The chain is built from TRBV2 and TRBJ2-1; 8 bases fit TRBD2. CDR3 sequence: CASSEGSSGAVNEEQFF. CDR3 nucleotide sequence: TGTGCCAGCAGTGAGGGGAGTAGCGGGGCTGTTAATGAGGAGCAGTTCTTC. Variable domain in full (rest from reference TRBV2 and TRBJ2-1): EPEVTQTPSHQVTQMGQEVILRCVPISNHLYFYWYRQILGQKVEFLVSFYNNEISEKSEIFDDQFSVERPDGSNFTLKIRSTKLEDSAMYFCASSEGSSGAVNEEQFFGPGTRLTVL.